This TCR beta chain was sequenced during a study of blood T cells in healthy people across ages. Using a J-beta primer mix together with a sample-barcoded 5' primer, a second PCR was run for roughly 7 to 11 cycles. MiXCR, applied by TCRdb to the 5' RACE reads, yields one record per CDR3 protein. The table lists some 760,000 distinct CDR3 sequences, approximately 25% of them singletons, with just under 9.5% in the top ten. General observations from the study: Changes in expanded clonotypes were possibly confounded, as the CMV status of donors was unknown.

Concerning this clonotype itself: Its antigen is still unknown.

CDR1 and CDR2 (germline): LGHDT, YNNKEL (reference sequence). Trimming left V 8 bases short and J 0 bases short, with 20 bases between. CDR3 length equals 16 residues. The same data also contributed to another study, on T cells of mothers and their children.

Sequences were obtained from blood. The sequence was obtained from a boy aged 5-17 years in good health. The V call is TRBV3-1, the J call TRBJ2-7; D might be TRBD1 or TRBD2, each matching 5 bases. The CDR3 spells CASPPEDRGDSYEQYF. DNA for the CDR3: TGTGCCAGCCCCCCGGAGGATAGGGGCGACTCCTACGAGCAGTACTTC.